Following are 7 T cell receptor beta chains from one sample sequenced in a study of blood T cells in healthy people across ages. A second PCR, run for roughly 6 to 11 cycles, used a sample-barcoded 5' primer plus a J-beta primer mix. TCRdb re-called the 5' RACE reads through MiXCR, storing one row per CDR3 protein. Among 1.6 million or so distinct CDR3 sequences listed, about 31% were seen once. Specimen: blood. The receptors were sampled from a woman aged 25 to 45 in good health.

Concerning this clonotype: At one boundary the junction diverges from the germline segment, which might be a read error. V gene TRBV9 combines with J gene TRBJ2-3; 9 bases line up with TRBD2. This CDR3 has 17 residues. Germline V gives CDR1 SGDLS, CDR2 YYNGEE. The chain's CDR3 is CVSSARDAGGPADTQYF. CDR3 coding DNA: TGTGTCAGCAGCGCCCGGGATGCGGGAGGGCCAGCAGATACGCAGTATTTT.

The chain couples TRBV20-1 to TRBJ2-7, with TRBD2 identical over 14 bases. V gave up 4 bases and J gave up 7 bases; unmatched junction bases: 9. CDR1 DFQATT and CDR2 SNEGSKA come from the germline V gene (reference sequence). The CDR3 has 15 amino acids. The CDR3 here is CSANFGTSGRLEQYF. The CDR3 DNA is TGCAGTGCTAACTTTGGGACTAGCGGGAGACTAGAGCAGTACTTC.

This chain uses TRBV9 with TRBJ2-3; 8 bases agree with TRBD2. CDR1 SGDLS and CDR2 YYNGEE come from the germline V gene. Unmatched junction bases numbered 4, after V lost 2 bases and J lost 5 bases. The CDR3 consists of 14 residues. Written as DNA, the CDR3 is TGTGCCAGCAGCGTGGCGACTAGCGTAGATACGCAGTATTTT. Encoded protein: CASSVATSVDTQYF.

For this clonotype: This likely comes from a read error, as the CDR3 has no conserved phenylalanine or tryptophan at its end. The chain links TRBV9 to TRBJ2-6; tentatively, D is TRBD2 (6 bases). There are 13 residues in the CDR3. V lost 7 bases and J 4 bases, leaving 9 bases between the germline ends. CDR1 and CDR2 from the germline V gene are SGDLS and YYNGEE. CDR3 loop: CASGGSGANVLTC. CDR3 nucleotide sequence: TGTGCCAGCGGGGGGTCGGGGGCCAACGTCCTGACTTGC.

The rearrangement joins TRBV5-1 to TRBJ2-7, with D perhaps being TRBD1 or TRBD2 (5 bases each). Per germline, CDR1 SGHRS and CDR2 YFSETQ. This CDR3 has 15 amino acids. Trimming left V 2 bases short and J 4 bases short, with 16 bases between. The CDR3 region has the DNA TGCGCCAGCAGCTTTCAGGGAGATGGGATATACGAGCAGTACTTC. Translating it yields CASSFQGDGIYEQYF. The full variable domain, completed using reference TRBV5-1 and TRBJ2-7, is KAGVTQTPRYLIKTRGQQVTLSCSPISGHRSVSWYQQTPGQGLQFLFEYFSETQRNKGNFPGRFSGRQFSNSRSEMNVSTLELGDSALYLCASSFQGDGIYEQYFGPGTRLTVT.

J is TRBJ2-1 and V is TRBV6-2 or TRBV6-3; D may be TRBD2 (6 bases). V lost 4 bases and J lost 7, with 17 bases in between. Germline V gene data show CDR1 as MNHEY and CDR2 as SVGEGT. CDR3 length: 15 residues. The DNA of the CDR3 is TGTGCCAGCAGTTTATCGGGACTCATGGGAAATGAGCAGTTCTTC. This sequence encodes CASSLSGLMGNEQFF.

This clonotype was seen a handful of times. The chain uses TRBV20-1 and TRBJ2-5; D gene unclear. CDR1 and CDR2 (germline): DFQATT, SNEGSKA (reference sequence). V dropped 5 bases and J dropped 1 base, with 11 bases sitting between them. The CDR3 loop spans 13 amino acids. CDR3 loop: CSAPTATQETQYF. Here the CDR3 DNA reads TGCAGTGCTCCGACCGCGACCCAAGAGACCCAGTACTTC.